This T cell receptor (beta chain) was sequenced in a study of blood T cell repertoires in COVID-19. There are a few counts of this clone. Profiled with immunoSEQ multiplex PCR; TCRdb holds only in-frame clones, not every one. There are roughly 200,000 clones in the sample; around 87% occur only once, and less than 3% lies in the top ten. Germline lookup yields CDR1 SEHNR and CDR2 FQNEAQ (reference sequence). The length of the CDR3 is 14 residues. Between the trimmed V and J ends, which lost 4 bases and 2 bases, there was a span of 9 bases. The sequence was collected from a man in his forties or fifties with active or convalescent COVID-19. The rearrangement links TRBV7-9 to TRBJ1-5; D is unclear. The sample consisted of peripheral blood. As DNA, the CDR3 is TGTGCCAGCAGCTCCTCGGGTGGCAATCAGCCCCAGCATTTT. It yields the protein CASSSSGGNQPQHF. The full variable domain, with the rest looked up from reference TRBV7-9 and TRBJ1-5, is DTGVSQNPRHKITKRGQNVTFRCDPISEHNRLYWYRQTLGQGPEFLTYFQNEAQLEKSRLLSDRFSAERPKGSFSTLEIQRTEQGDSAMYLCASSSSGGNQPQHFGDGTRLSIL.